This TCR beta chain stems from a study of shared clonotypes between healthy human individuals (dated by TCRdb to between 2020 and 2021). Concerning the study at large: The cohort comprised a couple of women and a few men aged 18 to 49 years. For each donor, CD4 naive and CD4 memory were each given three plates, CD8 naive was given two plates, and CD8 memory was given one plate. Between about 0.8 and 9.5 billion PBMCs per donor were obtained by leukapheresis. To estimate repertoire size and how much clonotypes are shared between individuals, the study performed deep sequencing of blood TCR repertoires from a few healthy adults. Different laboratories and diverse techniques were used to prepare libraries and sequence TCR repertoires, to increase sequencing depth and limit assay-specific biases. General findings and caveats noted by the study authors: Because the study included a small number of donors, the genetic and exposure-history diversity represented was limited. Even with the large sequencing depth, rarefaction of the sorted-subset datasets indicated that sequencing was incomplete. Sampling was restricted to blood, and TCR repertoires in tissues likely differ from the TCR repertoires found in blood. Compared with non-shared clonotypes, clonotypes shared by all four sorted-subset donors had higher generation probabilities. Across a few donors, around 5% of naive CD4, roughly 3.4% of naive CD8, about 2.3% of memory CD4, and 0.4% to 0.45% of memory CD8 clonotypes were shared. Pairwise subsampling indicated that sequencing depth was expected to affect the degree of clonotype sharing among donors. Naive subsets generally had larger estimated clonotype richness than memory subsets did.

The donors were healthy, HIV-negative adults who had no recently reported acute infections or vaccinations. Every donor was a Caucasian adult living in Nashville, Tennessee, USA. CD4+ T cells were enriched by magnetic negative selection, after which naive cells were positively selected on CD45RA and the negative fraction was taken as the memory subset. Blood was collected by leukapheresis, and PBMCs were isolated by Ficoll-Histopaque density gradient centrifugation and then cryopreserved in liquid nitrogen vapor phase. Analytical flow cytometry was used to check the purity and quantity of each magnetically sorted T cell population. Genomic DNA was isolated from every sorted fraction and measured by UV absorbance on a Nanodrop 2000c. TCR CDR3 regions were amplified from genomic DNA by multiplex PCR using the deep immunoSEQ assay. For each cell subset, the extracted genomic DNA was distributed evenly across all wells of several immunoSEQ 96-well plates, and each plate served as one replicate. For sorted subsets, around 200 ng genomic DNA, equal to 30,000 or so T cell genomes, was loaded into each replicate PCR. Purified libraries were measured with a Qubit 3.0 fluorometer, size-checked on a Bioanalyzer 2100, and measured again with the KAPA Library Quantification kit. Every immunoSEQ 96-well plate was sequenced on a separate single-read 150-cycle Illumina NextSeq 550 flow cell. In the paper's pipeline: Because the immunoSEQ output included only junctional sequences and no quality scores, the filtering could not be the same as the filtering used for full-length reads. Sequences were annotated with PyIR, a Python wrapper for IgBLAST v1.9, and V/J genes and CDR3 were assigned using IMGT germline references. Reads were filtered out if the reads had weak V/J assignments (E-value above 1e-6), no CDR3, stop codons, out-of-frame junctions, or ambiguous translated residues. V3J clonotypes were defined by identical inferred V gene, J gene, and CDR3 amino acid sequence. To compute the percentage overlap between repertoires, the number of shared unique clonotypes was divided by the size of the smaller repertoire. Richness of each repertoire was evaluated using RTK rarefaction, the Chao1 estimator, and Recon v2.1 estimates of unobserved clonotypes. For all TCRbeta clonotypes obtained by the gDNA method from a few donors, generation probabilities were computed with OLGA. As stored in TCRdb, this immuneACCESS dataset retains in-frame rearrangements with V and J assigned. A fraction of the clones does not appear; measured against another copy, unresolved V genes explain less than half of the discrepancy, and the remainder lacks a known reason. From that table come the V and J calls and clone size; the DNA was used to work out D and trimming. For this sample the table gives approximately 2.3 million clones, of which about 92% were detected only once. Roughly 0.36% of the sample is taken by the ten largest.

Cut back by 7 bases and 0 bases, the V and J ends lie 10 bases apart. Including cysteine and phenylalanine, the CDR3 has 14 amino acids. The retained sequence is limited to the CDR3, 42 bases, with the frame set at the first base. CDR1 and CDR2 are read off the germline V gene as MDHEN and SYDVKM. Worth noting for this clone: Its binding antigen is unknown. No base quality information exists; no much larger clone differs at one position.

The specimen sequenced was naive CD4+ T cells from PBMCs. The label giving this sample's cell subset or site can be read as: CD45RA+ positively selected. The sequence is built from TRBV28 and TRBJ1-5; there is no confident call for the D gene. The source of this sequence is a man between 18 and 29 years old in good health. Some clones in this sample may be carry-over from other donors' samples. The nucleotide sequence is given as TGTGCCAGCAAGCCCTTTTTTAGCAATCAGCCCCAGCATTTT. This codes for CASKPFFSNQPQHF.